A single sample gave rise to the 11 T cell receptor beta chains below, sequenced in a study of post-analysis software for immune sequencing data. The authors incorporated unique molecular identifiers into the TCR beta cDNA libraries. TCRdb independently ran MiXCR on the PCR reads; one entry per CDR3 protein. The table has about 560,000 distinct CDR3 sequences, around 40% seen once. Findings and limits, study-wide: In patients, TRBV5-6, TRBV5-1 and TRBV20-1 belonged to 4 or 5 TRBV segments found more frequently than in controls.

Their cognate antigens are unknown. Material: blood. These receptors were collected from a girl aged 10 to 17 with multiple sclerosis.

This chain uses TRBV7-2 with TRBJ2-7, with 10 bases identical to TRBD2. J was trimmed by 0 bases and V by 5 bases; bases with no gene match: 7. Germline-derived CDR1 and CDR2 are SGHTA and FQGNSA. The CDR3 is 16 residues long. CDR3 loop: CASSPRGTSVSYEQYF. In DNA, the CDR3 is TGTGCCAGCAGCCCAAGGGGGACTAGCGTCTCCTACGAGCAGTACTTC.

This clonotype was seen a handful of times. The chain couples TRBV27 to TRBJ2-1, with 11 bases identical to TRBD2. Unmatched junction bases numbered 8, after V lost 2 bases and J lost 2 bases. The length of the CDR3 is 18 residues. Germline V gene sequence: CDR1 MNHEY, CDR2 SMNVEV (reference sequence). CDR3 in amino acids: CASSLGLAGGNPYNEQFF. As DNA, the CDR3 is TGTGCCAGCAGTTTAGGGCTAGCGGGGGGAAACCCCTACAATGAGCAGTTCTTC.

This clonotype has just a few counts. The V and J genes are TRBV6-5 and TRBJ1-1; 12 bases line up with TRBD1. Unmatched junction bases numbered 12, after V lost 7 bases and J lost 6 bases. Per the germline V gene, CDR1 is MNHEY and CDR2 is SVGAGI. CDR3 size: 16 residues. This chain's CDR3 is CASISRDRGLGPEAFF. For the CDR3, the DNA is TGTGCCAGCATATCCCGGGACAGGGGGCTAGGGCCTGAAGCTTTCTTT.

The CDR3 bases are TGTGCCAGCACTCCTCCCCCCGCCCGGAAGCGGGAACAACGAGAGACCCAGTACTTC. Its protein is CASTPPPARKREQRETQYF. The chain uses TRBV2 and TRBJ2-5; TRBD2 agrees at 7 bases. CDR1 is SNHLY and CDR2 is FYNNEI in the germline V gene. The junction had 24 bases not matched to a gene; V was cut back by 7 bases and J by 4 bases. CDR3 size: 19 residues.

CDR3 protein: CATSRGAEFYSPLHF. For the CDR3, the DNA is TGTGCCACCAGCAGGGGCGCAGAATTTTATTCACCCCTCCACTTT. The chain is built from TRBV15 and TRBJ1-6, with unresolved D. This CDR3 has 15 amino acids. Germline loops: CDR1 LNHNV, CDR2 YYDKDF (reference sequence). The V end lost 3 bases, the J end lost 8 bases, and 14 bases lay between the germline ends.

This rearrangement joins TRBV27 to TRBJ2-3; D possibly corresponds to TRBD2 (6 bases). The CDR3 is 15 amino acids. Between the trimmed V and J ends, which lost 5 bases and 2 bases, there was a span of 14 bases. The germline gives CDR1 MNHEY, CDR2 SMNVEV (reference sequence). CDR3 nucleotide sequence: TGTGCCAGCAGTAGCCTTAGCGGACCCACAGATACGCAGTATTTT. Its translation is CASSSLSGPTDTQYF.

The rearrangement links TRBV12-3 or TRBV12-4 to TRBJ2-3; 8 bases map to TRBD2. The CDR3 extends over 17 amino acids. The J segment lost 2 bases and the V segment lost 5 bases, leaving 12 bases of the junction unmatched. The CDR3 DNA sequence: TGTGCCAGCAGTCCATCCCCGGCGGGAGGTTTCACAGATACGCAGTATTTT. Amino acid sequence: CASSPSPAGGFTDTQYF.

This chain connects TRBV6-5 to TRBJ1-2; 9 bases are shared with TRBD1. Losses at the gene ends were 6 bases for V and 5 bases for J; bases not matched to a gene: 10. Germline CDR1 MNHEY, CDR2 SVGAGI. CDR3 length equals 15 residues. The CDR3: CASSPLGQGSYGYTF. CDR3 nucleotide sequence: TGTGCCAGCAGCCCTCTGGGACAGGGATCTTATGGCTACACCTTC.

The CDR3 DNA reads TGTGCCAGCAGTTTATCGAGGCGTAGGACCCAGTACTTC. As protein: CASSLSRRRTQYF. This chain links TRBV27 with TRBJ2-5; the D is unclear. Germline V CDR1 and CDR2: MNHEY, SMNVEV (reference sequence). The CDR3 runs 13 residues. Trimming pared 0 bases from V and 7 bases from J, leaving 9 bases between.

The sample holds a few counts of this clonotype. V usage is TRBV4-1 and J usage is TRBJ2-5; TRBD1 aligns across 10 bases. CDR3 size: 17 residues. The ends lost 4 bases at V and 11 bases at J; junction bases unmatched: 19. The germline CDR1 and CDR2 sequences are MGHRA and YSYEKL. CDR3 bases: TGCGCCAGCAGCCCCCGGGACAGGGGACTAGTTCGACGGGAGCAGTACTTC. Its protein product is CASSPRDRGLVRREQYF.

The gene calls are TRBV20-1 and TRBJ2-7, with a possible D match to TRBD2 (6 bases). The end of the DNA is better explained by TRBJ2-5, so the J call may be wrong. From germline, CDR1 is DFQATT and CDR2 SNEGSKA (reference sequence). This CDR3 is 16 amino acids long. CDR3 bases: TGCAGTGCTAGGATGGGGGGTGGGGGGTTTAAAGAGACCCAGTACTTC. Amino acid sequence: CSARMGGGGFKETQYF.